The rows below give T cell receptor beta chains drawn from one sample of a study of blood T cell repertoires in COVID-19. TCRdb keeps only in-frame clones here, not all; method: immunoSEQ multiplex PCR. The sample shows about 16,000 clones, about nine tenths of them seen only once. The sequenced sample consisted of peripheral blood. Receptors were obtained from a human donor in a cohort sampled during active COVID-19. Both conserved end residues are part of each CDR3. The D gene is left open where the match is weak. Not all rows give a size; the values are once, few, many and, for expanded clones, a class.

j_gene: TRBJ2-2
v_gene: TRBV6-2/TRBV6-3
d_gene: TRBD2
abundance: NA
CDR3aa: CASSYSLGSGRAPTGELFF
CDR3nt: TGTGCCAGCAGTTACTCCCTAGGGAGCGGGAGGGCTCCTACCGGGGAGCTGTTTTTT

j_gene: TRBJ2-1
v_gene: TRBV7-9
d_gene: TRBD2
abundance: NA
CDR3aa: CASLAGDNEQFF
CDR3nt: TGTGCCAGCCTAGCGGGAGACAATGAGCAGTTCTTC

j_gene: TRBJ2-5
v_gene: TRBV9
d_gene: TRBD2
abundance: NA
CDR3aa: CASSRGGAGEETQYF
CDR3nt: TGTGCCAGCAGCCGCGGGGGGGCGGGAGAAGAGACCCAGTACTTC

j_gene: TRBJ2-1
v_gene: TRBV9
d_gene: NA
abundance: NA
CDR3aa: CASSTQFSGTYNEQFF
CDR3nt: TGTGCCAGCAGCACACAATTTTCCGGGACCTACAATGAGCAGTTCTTC

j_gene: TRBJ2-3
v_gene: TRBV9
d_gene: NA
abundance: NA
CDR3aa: CASSVGTARTDTQYF
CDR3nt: TGTGCCAGCAGCGTAGGAACAGCTCGCACAGATACGCAGTATTTT

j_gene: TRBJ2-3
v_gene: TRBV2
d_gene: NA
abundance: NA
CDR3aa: CASSDRTSTDTQYF
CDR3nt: TGTGCCAGCAGTGACCGAACAAGCACAGATACGCAGTATTTT

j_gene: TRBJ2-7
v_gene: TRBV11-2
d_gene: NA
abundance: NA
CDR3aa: CASSLVMGSASGGQYF
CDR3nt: TGTGCCAGCAGCTTAGTGATGGGTAGCGCCAGTGGTGGGCAGTACTTC

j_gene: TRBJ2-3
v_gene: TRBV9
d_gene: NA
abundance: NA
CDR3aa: CASSSQFGPTDTQYF
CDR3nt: TGTGCCAGCAGCTCACAATTTGGCCCCACAGATACGCAGTATTTT

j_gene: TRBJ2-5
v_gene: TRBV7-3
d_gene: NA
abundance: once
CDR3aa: CASSLVGAGQETQYF
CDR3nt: TGTGCCAGCAGCCTTGTTGGGGCTGGCCAAGAGACCCAGTACTTC

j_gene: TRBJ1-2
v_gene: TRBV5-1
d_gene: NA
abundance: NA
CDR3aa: CASSWGPEGYYGYTF
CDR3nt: TGCGCCAGCAGCTGGGGCCCGGAGGGGTATTATGGCTACACCTTC

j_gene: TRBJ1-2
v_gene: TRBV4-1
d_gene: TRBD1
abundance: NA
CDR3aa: CASSQEEYRGDGYTF
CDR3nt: TGCGCCAGCAGCCAAGAAGAGTACAGGGGGGACGGCTACACCTTC

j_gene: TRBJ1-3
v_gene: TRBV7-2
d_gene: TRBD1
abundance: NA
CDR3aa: CASSPGTAGNTIYF
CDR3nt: TGTGCCAGCAGTCCCGGGACAGCGGGAAACACCATATATTTT

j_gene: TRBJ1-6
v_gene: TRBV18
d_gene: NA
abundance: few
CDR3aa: CASSPGANSPLHF
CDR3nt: TGTGCCAGCTCACCAGGGGCTAATTCACCCCTCCACTTT

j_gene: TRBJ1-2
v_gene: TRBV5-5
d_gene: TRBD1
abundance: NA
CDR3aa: CASSLAQGGNYGYTF
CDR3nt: TGTGCCAGCAGCCTGGCCCAGGGGGGTAACTATGGCTACACCTTC

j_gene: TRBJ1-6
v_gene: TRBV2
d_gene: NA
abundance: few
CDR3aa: CASRQGPLHF
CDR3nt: TGTGCCAGCAGACAGGGTCCCCTCCACTTT

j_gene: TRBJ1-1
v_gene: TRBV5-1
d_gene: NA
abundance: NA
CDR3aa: CASSALMNTEAFF
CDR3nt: TGCGCCAGCAGCGCGTTAATGAACACTGAAGCTTTCTTT

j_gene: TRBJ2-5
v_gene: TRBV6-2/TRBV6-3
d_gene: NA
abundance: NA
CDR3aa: CASSYPASGPWRQETQYF
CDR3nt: TGTGCCAGCAGTTACCCGGCATCGGGTCCCTGGAGACAAGAGACCCAGTACTTC

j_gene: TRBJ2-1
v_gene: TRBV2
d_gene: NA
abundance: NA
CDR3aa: CASSDRAGNEQFF
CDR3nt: TGTGCCAGCAGTGACAGGGCCGGGAATGAGCAGTTCTTC

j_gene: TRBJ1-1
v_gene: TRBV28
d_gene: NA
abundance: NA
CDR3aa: CASSLSVGRGNTEAFF
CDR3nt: TGTGCCAGCAGTTTATCGGTCGGCAGGGGGAACACTGAAGCTTTCTTT

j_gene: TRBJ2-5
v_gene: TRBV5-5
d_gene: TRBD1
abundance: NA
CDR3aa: CASSSITGGGETQYF
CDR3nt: TGTGCCAGCAGCTCTATAACAGGGGGTGGGGAGACCCAGTACTTC

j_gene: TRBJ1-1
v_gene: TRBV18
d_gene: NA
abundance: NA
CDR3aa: CASSPLGGLNTEAFF
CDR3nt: TGTGCCAGCTCACCCCTTGGAGGGCTTAACACTGAAGCTTTCTTT

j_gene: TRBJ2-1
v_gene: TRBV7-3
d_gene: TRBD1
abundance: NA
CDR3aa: CASSLGTGTHNEQFF
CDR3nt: TGTGCCAGCAGCTTAGGGACAGGGACACACAATGAGCAGTTCTTC

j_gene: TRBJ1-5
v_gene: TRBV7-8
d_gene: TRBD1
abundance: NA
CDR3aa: CASSLAAGTGHQPQHF
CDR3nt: TGTGCCAGCAGCTTAGCCGCTGGGACAGGCCATCAGCCCCAGCATTTT

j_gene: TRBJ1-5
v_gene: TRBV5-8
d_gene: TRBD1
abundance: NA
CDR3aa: CASSPRTGDRPQHF
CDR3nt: TGTGCCAGCAGCCCACGGACAGGGGATAGGCCCCAGCATTTT

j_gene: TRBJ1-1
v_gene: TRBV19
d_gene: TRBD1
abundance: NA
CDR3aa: CAISDRGMNTEAFF
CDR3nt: TGTGCCATCTCTGACAGGGGCATGAACACTGAAGCTTTCTTT

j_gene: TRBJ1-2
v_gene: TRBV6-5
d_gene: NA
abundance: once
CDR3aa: CASSRAEGSGYTF
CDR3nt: TGTGCCAGCAGCCGGGCGGAGGGAAGTGGCTACACCTTC

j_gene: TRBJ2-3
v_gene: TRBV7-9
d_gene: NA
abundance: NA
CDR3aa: CASSLMGPDTQYF
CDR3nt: TGTGCCAGCAGCTTGATGGGGCCCGATACGCAGTATTTT

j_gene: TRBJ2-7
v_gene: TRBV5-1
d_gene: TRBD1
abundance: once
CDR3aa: CASSSGPPDRQFPLEQYF
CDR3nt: TGCGCCAGCAGCTCGGGCCCCCCGGACAGGCAATTTCCGTTGGAGCAGTACTTC

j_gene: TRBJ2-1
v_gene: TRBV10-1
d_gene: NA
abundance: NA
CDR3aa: CASSESRGSYNEQFF
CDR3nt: TGCGCCAGCAGTGAAAGCAGGGGATCCTACAATGAGCAGTTCTTC

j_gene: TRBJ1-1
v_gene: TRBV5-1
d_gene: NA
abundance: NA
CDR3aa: CASSLDWGGGTEAFF
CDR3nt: TGCGCCAGCAGCTTGGACTGGGGAGGGGGTACTGAAGCTTTCTTT

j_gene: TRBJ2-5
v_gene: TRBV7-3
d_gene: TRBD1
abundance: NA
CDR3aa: CASSLGQGGRETQYF
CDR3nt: TGTGCCAGCAGCTTGGGACAGGGGGGTCGGGAGACCCAGTACTTC

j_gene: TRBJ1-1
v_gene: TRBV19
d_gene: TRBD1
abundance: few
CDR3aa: CASSRTGPTEAFF
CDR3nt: TGTGCCAGTAGTAGGACAGGGCCGACTGAAGCTTTCTTT

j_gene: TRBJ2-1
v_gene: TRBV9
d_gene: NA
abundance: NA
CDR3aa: CASRRLWTPPEQFF
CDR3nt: TGTGCCAGCAGGCGACTTTGGACACCACCCGAGCAGTTCTTC

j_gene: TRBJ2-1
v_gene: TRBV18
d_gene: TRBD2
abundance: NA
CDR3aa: CASSPGRERGEQFF
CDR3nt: TGTGCCAGCTCACCAGGGAGGGAACGTGGTGAGCAGTTCTTC

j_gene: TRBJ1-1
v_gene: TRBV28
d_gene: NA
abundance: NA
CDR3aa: CASSFRGGGNTEAFF
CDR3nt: TGTGCCAGCAGTTTCCGGGGAGGCGGGAACACTGAAGCTTTCTTT

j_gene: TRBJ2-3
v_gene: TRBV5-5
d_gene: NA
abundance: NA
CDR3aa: CASSRRDTDTQYF
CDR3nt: TGTGCCAGCAGCCGGCGGGACACAGATACGCAGTATTTT

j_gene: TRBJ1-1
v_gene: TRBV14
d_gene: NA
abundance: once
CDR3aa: CASSYQGNTEAFF
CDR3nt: TGTGCCAGCAGCTACCAGGGGAACACTGAAGCTTTCTTT

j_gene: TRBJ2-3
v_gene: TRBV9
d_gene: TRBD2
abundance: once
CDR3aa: CASSVGRLAVDTQYF
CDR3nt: TGTGCCAGCAGCGTAGGGAGACTAGCGGTAGATACGCAGTATTTT

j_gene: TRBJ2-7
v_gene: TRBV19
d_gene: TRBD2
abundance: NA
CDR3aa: CATALGLGVSYEQYF
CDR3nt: TGTGCCACCGCCCTGGGACTAGGAGTCTCCTACGAGCAGTACTTC

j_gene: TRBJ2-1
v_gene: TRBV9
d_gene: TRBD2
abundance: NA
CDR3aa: CASSGLTGLAGTNEQFF
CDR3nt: TGTGCCAGCAGCGGACTTACCGGACTAGCGGGAACCAATGAGCAGTTCTTC

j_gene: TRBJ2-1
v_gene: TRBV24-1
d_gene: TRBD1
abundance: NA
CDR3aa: CATSDGGQGYNEQFF
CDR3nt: TGTGCCACCAGTGATGGGGGACAGGGGTACAATGAGCAGTTCTTC

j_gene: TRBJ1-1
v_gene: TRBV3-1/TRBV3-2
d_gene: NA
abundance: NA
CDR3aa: CASTFSLTGNTEAFF
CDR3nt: TGTGCCAGCACCTTCTCCCTCACCGGGAACACTGAAGCTTTCTTT

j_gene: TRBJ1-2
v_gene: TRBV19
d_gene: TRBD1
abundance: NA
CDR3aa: CASSITGTGGFGYTF
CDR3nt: TGTGCCAGTAGTATAACCGGGACAGGGGGTTTTGGCTACACCTTC

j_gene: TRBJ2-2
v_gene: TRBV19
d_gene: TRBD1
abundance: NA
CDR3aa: CASSVYGTGVAGELFF
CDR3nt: TGTGCCAGTAGTGTCTACGGGACAGGGGTCGCCGGGGAGCTGTTTTTT

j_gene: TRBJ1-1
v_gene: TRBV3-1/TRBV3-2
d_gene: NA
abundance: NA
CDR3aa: CASSQDGRNTEAFF
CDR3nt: TGTGCCAGCAGCCAAGATGGGCGGAACACTGAAGCTTTCTTT

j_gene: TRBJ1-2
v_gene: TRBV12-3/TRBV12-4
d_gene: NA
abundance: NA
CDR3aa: CASSSGAYGYTF
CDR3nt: TGTGCCAGCAGTTCAGGGGCCTATGGCTACACCTTC

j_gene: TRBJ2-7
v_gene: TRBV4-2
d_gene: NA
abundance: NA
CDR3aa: CASSHLSGEGEQYF
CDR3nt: TGTGCCAGCAGCCACCTGTCAGGGGAGGGCGAGCAGTACTTC

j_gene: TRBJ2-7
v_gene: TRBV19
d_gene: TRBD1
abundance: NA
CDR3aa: CASSNGLGTDYEQYF
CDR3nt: TGTGCCAGTAGTAATGGGCTCGGGACAGACTACGAGCAGTACTTC

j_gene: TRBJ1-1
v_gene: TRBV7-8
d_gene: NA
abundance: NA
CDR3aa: CASSLFSQGIAEAFF
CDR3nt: TGTGCCAGCAGCTTATTTAGTCAGGGGATCGCTGAAGCTTTCTTT

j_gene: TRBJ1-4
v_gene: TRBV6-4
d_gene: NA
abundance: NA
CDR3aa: CASKKGDHNEKLFF
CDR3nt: TGTGCCAGCAAGAAGGGGGACCATAATGAAAAACTGTTTTTT

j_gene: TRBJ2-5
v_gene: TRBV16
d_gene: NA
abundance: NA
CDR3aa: CASSRPGTQETQYF
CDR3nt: TGTGCCAGCAGCCGCCCCGGGACACAGGAGACCCAGTACTTC